A single sample gave rise to the 29 T cell receptor beta chains below, sequenced in a study of post-analysis software for immune sequencing data (dated by TCRdb to the mid-2010s). The study at large found these results: A few TRBV segments, including TRBV5-6, TRBV5-1 and TRBV20-1, were significantly more frequent in patients than controls.

These receptors' antigens are unknown. Library method: PCR. Reads for this sample came from an Illumina HiSeq 2500. To reduce PCR and sequencing biases, unique molecular identifiers were incorporated into the TCR beta cDNA libraries. The public reads were reanalyzed by TCRdb: fastp trimming at Q25, MiXCR alignment, in-frame beta chains only. Each record represents a unique CDR3 protein, reported with the most common genes and DNA among its rows. This sample lists about 430,000 distinct CDR3 sequences; about 40% were detected once. The top ten constitute around 8% of the sample. The specimen sequenced was blood. The receptors were gathered from a girl aged 2-10 years with multiple sclerosis.

J is TRBJ2-2 and V is TRBV19, with 10 bases identical to TRBD2. J was trimmed by 4 bases and V by 3 bases; bases with no gene match: 8. Germline V gene data show CDR1 as LNHDA and CDR2 as SQIVND (reference sequence). This CDR3 has 17 amino acids. The CDR3 here is CASSIWLAGDITGELFF. Written as DNA, the CDR3 is TGTGCCAGTAGTATTTGGCTAGCGGGAGACATCACCGGGGAGCTGTTTTTT.

The chain couples TRBV20-1 to TRBJ2-7, with D possibly being TRBD2 (5 bases). Trimming pared 5 bases from V and 1 base from J, leaving 12 bases between. Germline V gene lookup returns CDR1 DFQATT and CDR2 SNEGSKA (reference sequence). There are 13 residues in the CDR3. Here the CDR3 DNA reads TGCAGTGCTGCAATACTAGGTTCCTACGAGCAGTACTTC. Its protein is CSAAILGSYEQYF.

The rearrangement joins TRBV11-2 to TRBJ1-2, with D tentatively TRBD1 (5 bases). In germline, CDR1 is SGHAT, CDR2 FQNNGV. CDR3 length: 16 residues. V shed 5 bases and J shed 3 bases, with 19 bases lying between them. In DNA form, the CDR3 reads TGTGCCAGCAGCCCTGGGACCGTGGGGCAAGACTATGGCTACACCTTC. Translation gives CASSPGTVGQDYGYTF.

The rearrangement uses TRBV5-4 and TRBJ2-1; 10 bases agree with TRBD2. The CDR3 is made up of 15 amino acids. Trimming cost V 3 bases and J 4 bases; bases outside gene matches: 4. Per germline, CDR1 SGHNT and CDR2 YYREEE (reference sequence). This chain's CDR3 is CASSSGLAPYNEQFF. The CDR3 region has the DNA TGTGCCAGCAGCTCGGGACTAGCGCCATACAATGAGCAGTTCTTC. Drawing the rest from reference TRBV5-4 and TRBJ2-1, the complete variable domain is ETGVTQSPTHLIKTRGQQVTLRCSSQSGHNTVSWYQQALGQGPQFIFQYYREEENGRGNFPPRFSGLQFPNYSSELNVNALELDDSALYLCASSSGLAPYNEQFFGPGTRLTVL.

The chain links TRBV12-3 or TRBV12-4 to TRBJ1-2; no clear D. This CDR3 comprises 14 residues. Trimming stripped 3 bases from V and 3 bases from J, with 11 bases between. The CDR3 region has the DNA TGTGCCAGCAGTTTCCGTACAGCGGACTATGGCTACACCTTC. This gives the protein CASSFRTADYGYTF.

This clonotype was seen more than once but under ten times. V usage is TRBV28 and J usage is TRBJ2-7, with D maybe TRBD1 (6 bases). This CDR3 is built from 14 residues. Germline loops: CDR1 MDHEN, CDR2 SYDVKM. V was clipped by 5 bases and J by 2 bases, with 13 bases between them. CDR3 protein: CASSHRTAPYEQYF. The CDR3 DNA follows: TGTGCCAGCAGTCATCGGACAGCCCCCTACGAGCAGTACTTC.

V and J are TRBV7-9 and TRBJ1-2, with 12 bases identical to TRBD1. V trimming: 3 bases; J trimming: 2 bases; junction bases outside the gene matches: 10. Germline V gene sequence: CDR1 SEHNR, CDR2 FQNEAQ (reference sequence). There are 18 residues in the CDR3. The CDR3 DNA sequence: TGTGCCAGCAGCTTCGGGAGCGGGACAGGGGGCCGCAACTATGGCTACACCTTC. The encoded protein is CASSFGSGTGGRNYGYTF.

The chain is built from TRBV7-8 and TRBJ2-5, with TRBD1 matching 10 bases. The germline V gene has CDR1 SGHVS and CDR2 FQNEAQ. The CDR3 spans 15 residues. V dropped 4 bases and J dropped 4; count of bases not matched to a gene: 6. The CDR3: CASSSGTGARETQYF. As DNA, the CDR3 is TGTGCCAGCAGCTCGGGGACAGGGGCGAGAGAGACCCAGTACTTC.

The chain has TRBV2 and TRBJ2-1; unclear D gene. CDR1 and CDR2 from the germline V gene are SNHLY and FYNNEI. The CDR3 is 12 amino acids. The V and J ends lost 4 bases and 7 bases respectively, with 8 bases between them. In DNA, the CDR3 is TGTGCCAGCAGTGCTGATTGGAATGAGCAGTTCTTC. Translated, it gives CASSADWNEQFF. Together with reference TRBV2 and TRBJ2-1, the CDR3 gives the full variable domain: EPEVTQTPSHQVTQMGQEVILRCVPISNHLYFYWYRQILGQKVEFLVSFYNNEISEKSEIFDDQFSVERPDGSNFTLKIRSTKLEDSAMYFCASSADWNEQFFGPGTRLTVL.

The CDR3 loop is CASSLGQQDYGYTF. Written as DNA, the CDR3 is TGCGCCAGCAGCTTGGGACAGCAAGATTATGGCTACACCTTC. V is TRBV5-1 and J is TRBJ1-2; D possibly corresponds to TRBD1 (5 bases). Germline V gene sequence: CDR1 SGHRS, CDR2 YFSETQ. Trimming removed 0 bases at V and 5 bases at J, with 11 bases between. The CDR3 runs 14 residues.

This clonotype was counted once. The rearrangement joins TRBV15 to TRBJ2-3; 11 bases fit TRBD1. The V gene end was trimmed by 5 bases and the J gene end by 4 bases; junction bases not matched to a gene: 5. The germline gives CDR1 LNHNV, CDR2 YYDKDF (reference sequence). CDR3 length: 15 residues. The CDR3, as DNA: TGTGCCACCAGCGGTGGGACAGGGGGACCAGATACGCAGTATTTT. Its translation: CATSGGTGGPDTQYF.

This clonotype appeared a few times. The chain carries TRBV29-1 and TRBJ2-6; D remains ambiguous. The CDR3 contains 14 residues. Trimming shortened V by 4 bases and J by 0 bases, and 7 bases separated the two germline ends. The germline V gene has CDR1 SQVTM and CDR2 ANQGSEA. CDR3 in amino acids: CSVVSVSGANVLTF. The CDR3 DNA sequence: TGCAGCGTTGTTTCCGTCTCTGGGGCCAACGTCCTGACTTTC.

The gene calls are TRBV7-8 and TRBJ1-5, with TRBD1 matching 12 bases. In germline, CDR1 is SGHVS, CDR2 FQNEAQ. The CDR3 has 15 residues. The junction had 6 bases not matched to a gene; V was cut back by 5 bases and J by 7 bases. Here the CDR3 reads CASSEGQGAEQPQHF. The CDR3 coding sequence is TGTGCCAGCAGCGAGGGACAGGGGGCGGAGCAGCCCCAGCATTTT. The full variable domain, its missing parts supplied by reference TRBV7-8 and TRBJ1-5, is GAGVSQSPRYKVAKRGQDVALRCDPISGHVSLFWYQQALGQGPEFLTYFQNEAQLDKSGLPSDRFFAERPEGSVSTLKIQRTQQEDSAVYLCASSEGQGAEQPQHFGDGTRLSIL.

This clonotype was observed a handful of times. The CDR3 is CASSYPGQGGSYNEQFF. CDR3 nucleotide sequence: TGTGCCAGCAGTTACCCTGGGCAGGGGGGATCCTACAATGAGCAGTTCTTC. The V call is TRBV6-5, the J call TRBJ2-1; tentative D call: TRBD1 (7 bases). Trimming left V 2 bases short and J 1 base short, with 15 bases between. The CDR3 has 17 amino acids. The germline V gene has CDR1 MNHEY and CDR2 SVGAGI.

This chain joins TRBV20-1 and TRBJ2-5; 8 bases align to TRBD2. CDR3 length: 14 amino acids. From germline, CDR1 is DFQATT and CDR2 SNEGSKA (reference sequence). Unmatched junction bases numbered 7, after V lost 5 bases and J lost 2 bases. The CDR3 region has the DNA TGCAGTGCTGTAACTAGCGGTCAGCAAGAGACCCAGTACTTC. This encodes CSAVTSGQQETQYF.

V is TRBV20-1 and J is TRBJ1-1; 9 nucleotides line up with TRBD1. CDR1 is DFQATT, CDR2 SNEGSKA, per germline (reference sequence). The CDR3 runs 16 residues. Germline trimming cut 6 bases from V and 10 bases from J; bases unmatched to any gene: 21. CDR3 sequence (DNA): TGCAGTGCACCGACCCTACAGGGGGCCCCCGGGGTTGCAGCTTTCTTT. Its protein is CSAPTLQGAPGVAAFF.

The chain couples TRBV3-1 to TRBJ2-7; maybe TRBD1 (6 bases). Per germline, CDR1 LGHDT and CDR2 YNNKEL (reference sequence). V shed 1 base and J shed 9 bases, with 19 bases lying between them. The CDR3 is made up of 15 amino acids. For the CDR3, the DNA is TGTGCCAGCAGCCAAGGAGTAACAACAGGGATCGGGCAGTACTTC. Its protein product is CASSQGVTTGIGQYF.

The chain employs TRBV12-3 or TRBV12-4 and TRBJ2-3, with 7 nucleotides matching TRBD2. The CDR3 loop spans 13 amino acids. V dropped 4 bases and J dropped 3; count of bases not matched to a gene: 1. CDR3 in amino acids: CASSSLATDTQYF. CDR3 bases: TGTGCCAGCAGTTCACTAGCGACAGATACGCAGTATTTT.

This clonotype has just one count. The gene calls are TRBV7-9 and TRBJ1-1; a possible D gene is TRBD1 (5 bases). The CDR3 length is 14 residues. Per the germline V gene, CDR1 is SEHNR and CDR2 is FQNEAQ (reference sequence). V was pared by 8 bases and J by 2 bases, with 15 bases between. CDR3 nucleotide sequence: TGTGCCAGCCTCCCGGCCGGGGGAAACACTGAAGCTTTCTTT. This encodes CASLPAGGNTEAFF.

This clonotype was observed a few times. CDR3 sequence (DNA): TGTGCCAGCAAGCTCACTAGCGACTACAATGAGCAGTTCTTC. It yields the protein CASKLTSDYNEQFF. The rearrangement uses TRBV6-1 and TRBJ2-1; 7 bases are a match to TRBD2. After removal of 7 bases from V and 3 bases from J, the junction contained 6 bases not matched to a gene. Germline assignment: CDR1 MNHNS and CDR2 SASEGT. The CDR3 is 14 residues long.

This CDR3 is CSAHGYVAYEQYF. The DNA of the CDR3 is TGCAGTGCCCATGGGTATGTGGCCTACGAGCAGTACTTC. The rearrangement joins TRBV20-1 to TRBJ2-7; D gene ambiguous. Between the trimmed V and J ends, which lost 6 bases and 2 bases, there was a span of 14 bases. The germline gives CDR1 DFQATT, CDR2 SNEGSKA (reference sequence). The CDR3 extends over 13 amino acids.

This clonotype was counted a few times. V usage is TRBV18 and J usage is TRBJ2-1; D gene ambiguous. Trimming removed 0 bases at V and 9 bases at J, with 9 bases between. The CDR3 totals 13 residues. From germline, CDR1 is KGHSH and CDR2 LQKENI. The CDR3 sequence is CASSPPDVREQFF. The CDR3 DNA sequence: TGTGCCAGCTCACCACCGGACGTCCGTGAGCAGTTCTTC. The full variable domain, completed using reference TRBV18 and TRBJ2-1, is NAGVMQNPRHLVRRRGQEARLRCSPMKGHSHVYWYRQLPEEGLKFMVYLQKENIIDESGMPKERFSAEFPKEGPSILRIQQVVRGDSAAYFCASSPPDVREQFFGPGTRLTVL.

In its sample, this clonotype was seen a few times. This sequence joins TRBV20-1 and TRBJ2-7, with TRBD2 as a possible D gene (6 bases). V lost 6 bases and J lost 1, with 10 bases in between. The germline V gene has CDR1 DFQATT and CDR2 SNEGSKA (reference sequence). The CDR3 runs to 12 residues. CDR3 sequence (DNA): TGCAGTGCCGGAAGCGGGTCCTACGAGCAGTACTTC. Its protein is CSAGSGSYEQYF.

The rearrangement uses TRBV5-1 and TRBJ2-7; TRBD2 agrees at 7 bases. The closer fit of TRBJ2-5 to the DNA end suggests the J call may be wrong. The CDR3 spans 16 residues. The germline V gene encodes CDR1 SGHRS and CDR2 YFSETQ. The CDR3 DNA reads TGCGCCAGCAGCTTCGGCAGCGGGGACTACCAAGAGACCCAGTACTTC. Translation gives CASSFGSGDYQETQYF.

The chain uses TRBV6-5 and TRBJ2-1; D might be TRBD1 (5 bases). V was cut by 0 bases and J by 6 bases, with 12 bases left in between. Germline assignment: CDR1 MNHEY and CDR2 SVGAGI. CDR3 length: 15 amino acids. The CDR3 coding sequence is TGTGCCAGCAGTTACTCGATGGGGCAGACCAATGAGCAGTTCTTC. It encodes CASSYSMGQTNEQFF.

The chain joins TRBV20-1 to TRBJ2-1; no clear D gene. The germline CDR1 and CDR2 sequences are DFQATT and SNEGSKA (reference sequence). Trimming pared 5 bases from V and 8 bases from J, leaving 16 bases between. The CDR3 spans 13 residues. The CDR3 sequence is CSASRSPLDEQFF. The CDR3 DNA sequence: TGCAGTGCTTCGCGCTCCCCCTTGGATGAGCAGTTCTTC.

V and J are TRBV27 and TRBJ2-5; D is uncertain. With the DNA end fitting TRBJ2-7 better, the J assignment may be wrong. The CDR3 covers 13 residues. The germline V gene has CDR1 MNHEY and CDR2 SMNVEV (reference sequence). The CDR3 DNA follows: TGTGCCAGCAGTTTAGGCGCGACATACGAGCAGTACTTC. The encoded protein is CASSLGATYEQYF.

The sample holds one count of this clonotype. This chain connects TRBV7-3 to TRBJ2-5; 10 positions agree with TRBD1. J lost 4 bases, V lost 2 bases, and 10 bases had no gene match. Germline V gene lookup returns CDR1 SGHTA and CDR2 FQGTGA. The CDR3 is 17 amino acids. The CDR3: CASSLGQPGQGTETQYF. In DNA, the CDR3 is TGTGCCAGCAGCTTAGGGCAACCGGGACAGGGGACAGAGACCCAGTACTTC.

The genes are TRBV5-6 and TRBJ1-5; D perhaps matches TRBD1 (6 bases). CDR3 length equals 14 residues. Trimming took 2 bases from V and 7 from J, leaving 13 bases between them. The germline CDR1 and CDR2 sequences are SGHDT and YYEEEE. The DNA of the CDR3 is TGTGCCAGCAGCTTCTGGGGGCGATCCCAGCCCCAGCATTTT. Encoded protein: CASSFWGRSQPQHF.